A single TCR beta chain is shown here with its context. It lacks a known antigen. Base qualities are not at hand, and no much larger clone is one base apart. The entry originates in a study of OX40 agonist ivuxolimab in advanced cancers. About the study as a whole: Ivuxolimab was an agonistic, fully human IgG2 monoclonal antibody directed against OX40 (CD134), a costimulatory receptor. The paper covers the monotherapy dose-escalation part of the phase I ivuxolimab trial, which included N = 52 patients. Patients were allowed to have had prior anti-PD-1, anti-PD-L1 or anti-CTLA-4 therapy, and approximately 40% of the dose-escalation patients had been treated with checkpoint inhibitors. The point of sequencing TCRbeta in the periphery was to test whether ivuxolimab changed TCR sequence diversity and drove clonal T-cell expansion. Of the approximately 50 dose-escalation patients, hepatocellular carcinoma was present in around 19, melanoma in around 15, renal cell carcinoma in 9 and head and neck cancer in 9. Partial responses occurred in three dose-escalation patients, of whom one had hepatocellular carcinoma and two had cutaneous melanoma. Intravenous ivuxolimab was administered to patients every 2 weeks at six dose levels: 0.01, 0.1, 0.3, 1.5, 3 and 10 mg/kg. In the dose-escalation cohort, roughly four fifths of patients were male, and the mean age was about 55 years, with a range of roughly 23 to 85.

Reading from cysteine to phenylalanine, the CDR3 counts 15 amino acids. The retained sequence is limited to the CDR3, 45 bases, with the frame set at the first base. For CDR1 and CDR2, the germline V gene (reference sequence) lists LNHDA and SQIVND. The germline ends are 18 bases apart after V is trimmed by 7 bases and J by 3 bases. Study-wide findings and limitations: In the 0.1-3.0 mg/kg groups, partial responders were among the patients with the lowest normalized peripheral clonal expansion, particularly in CD8+ T cells. At doses from 0.1 to 3.0 mg/kg, clonal expansion was seen in both CD4+ and CD8+ blood T cells between baseline and week 6. After ivuxolimab, more expanded clones were found on average in CD8+ T cells than in CD4+ T cells. The antigen specificity of the clonally expanded peripheral T cells was not determined. Low levels of normalized T-cell clonal expansion were also seen in some patients who did not respond.

Patients with autoimmune disease history or receiving systemic immunosuppression were excluded from the trial. Peripheral blood for TCR sequencing was drawn from every dose cohort at baseline, at cycle 4 day 1 and at cycle 7 day 1. The samples were taken from a phase I, first-in-human, multicenter, open-label dose-escalation trial of ivuxolimab. Adults with locally advanced or metastatic head and neck squamous cell, hepatocellular, melanoma or renal cell carcinoma were enrolled in the trial. Before TCR sequencing, CD4+ T cells and CD8+ T cells from peripheral blood were sorted into separate populations. To sequence the TCRbeta CDR3 region, genomic DNA was isolated from the sorted cells. TCRbeta CDR3 regions were sequenced using the immunoSEQ Assay. TCRdb took over this immuneACCESS table, retaining in-frame rearrangements with V and J assigned. Such tables are incomplete; in checked studies, under half of the missing clones stem from an unresolved V gene, and the remainder is unexplained. This sample is represented by about 89,000 clones; approximately 90% of them were singletons. The ten largest make up around 0.71% of the sample.

The receptor was isolated from an adult with an advanced solid tumor such as melanoma, head and neck, liver or kidney cancer. The chain was built from TRBV19 and TRBJ2-5; the D segment may tentatively be TRBD1 or TRBD2, each giving 5 matched bases. The sample here was CD4+ or CD8+ T cells sorted from blood, taken in a trial of the OX40 agonist ivuxolimab. At the DNA level, the sequence is TGTGCCAGTACGGGGCAGGCTGCTTCAGAAGAGACCCAGTACTTC. This translates into CASTGQAASEETQYF.